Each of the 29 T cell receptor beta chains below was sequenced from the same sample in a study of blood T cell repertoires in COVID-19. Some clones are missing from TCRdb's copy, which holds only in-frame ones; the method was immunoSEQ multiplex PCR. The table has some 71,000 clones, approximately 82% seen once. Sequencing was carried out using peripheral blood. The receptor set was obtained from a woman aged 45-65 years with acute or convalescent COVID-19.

This chain's CDR3 is CASSLSSRGSFYEQYF. The DNA for the CDR3 is TGTGCCAGCAGCCTCTCCTCACGGGGGAGTTTCTACGAGCAGTACTTC. The V call is TRBV7-2, the J call TRBJ2-7, with D possibly being TRBD2 (6 bases). The CDR3 contains 16 residues. CDR1 and CDR2 (germline): SGHTA, FQGNSA. Trimming removed 5 bases from V and 3 bases from J, with 20 bases in between.

The CDR3 protein is CASKRKLAGGHSYEQYF. The CDR3 DNA sequence: TGCGCCAGCAAAAGAAAACTAGCGGGGGGCCATTCCTACGAGCAGTACTTC. The chain employs TRBV10-1 and TRBJ2-7, with 12 bases fitting TRBD2. Trimming cost V 7 bases and J 1 base; bases outside gene matches: 11. This CDR3 region has 17 residues. Germline V gene sequence: CDR1 WNHNN, CDR2 SYGVQD (reference sequence).

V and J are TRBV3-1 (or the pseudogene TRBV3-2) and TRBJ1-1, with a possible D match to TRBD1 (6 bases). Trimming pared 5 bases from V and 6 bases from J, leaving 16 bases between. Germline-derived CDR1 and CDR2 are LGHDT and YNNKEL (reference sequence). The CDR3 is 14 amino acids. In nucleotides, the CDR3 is TGTGCCAGCAGCTACTACCTGACAGGTGCTGAAGCTTTCTTT. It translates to CASSYYLTGAEAFF.

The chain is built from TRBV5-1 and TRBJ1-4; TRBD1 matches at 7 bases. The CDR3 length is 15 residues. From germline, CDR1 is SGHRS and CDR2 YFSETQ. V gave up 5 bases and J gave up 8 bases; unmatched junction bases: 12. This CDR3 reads CASSSETGVQEKLFF. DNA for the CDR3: TGCGCCAGCAGTTCTGAAACAGGGGTTCAGGAAAAACTGTTTTTT. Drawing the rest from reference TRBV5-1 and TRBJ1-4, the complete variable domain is KAGVTQTPRYLIKTRGQQVTLSCSPISGHRSVSWYQQTPGQGLQFLFEYFSETQRNKGNFPGRFSGRQFSNSRSEMNVSTLELGDSALYLCASSSETGVQEKLFFGSGTQLSVL.

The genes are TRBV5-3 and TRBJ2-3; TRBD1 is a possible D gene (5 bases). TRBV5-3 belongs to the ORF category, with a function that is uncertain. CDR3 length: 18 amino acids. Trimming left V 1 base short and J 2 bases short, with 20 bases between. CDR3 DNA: TGTGCCAGAAGCTTGAGAGTAGGGGCAAGGTACCTCACAGATACGCAGTATTTT. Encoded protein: CARSLRVGARYLTDTQYF.

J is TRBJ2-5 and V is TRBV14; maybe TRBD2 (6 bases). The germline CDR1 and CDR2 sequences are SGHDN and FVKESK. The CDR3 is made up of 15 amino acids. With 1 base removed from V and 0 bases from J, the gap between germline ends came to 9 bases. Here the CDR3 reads CASSQGEANQETQYF. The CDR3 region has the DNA TGTGCCAGCAGCCAAGGGGAGGCTAACCAAGAGACCCAGTACTTC.

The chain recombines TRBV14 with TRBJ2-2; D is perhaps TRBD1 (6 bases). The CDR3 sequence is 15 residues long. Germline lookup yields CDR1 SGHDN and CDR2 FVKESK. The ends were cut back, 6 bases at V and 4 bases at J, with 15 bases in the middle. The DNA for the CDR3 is TGTGCCAGCAGGCCGTCAGGGGCAGCCACCGGGGAGCTGTTTTTT. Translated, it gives CASRPSGAATGELFF. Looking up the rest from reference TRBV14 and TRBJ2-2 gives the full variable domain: EAGVTQFPSHSVIEKGQTVTLRCDPISGHDNLYWYRRVMGKEIKFLLHFVKESKQDESGMPNNRFLAERTGGTYSTLKVQPAELEDSGVYFCASRPSGAATGELFFGEGSRLTVL.

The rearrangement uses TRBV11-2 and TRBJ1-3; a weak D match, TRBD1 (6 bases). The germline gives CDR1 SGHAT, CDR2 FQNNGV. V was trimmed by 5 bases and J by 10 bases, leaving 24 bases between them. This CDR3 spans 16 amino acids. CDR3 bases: TGTGCCAGCAGCCAAAGGACAGCCCTGGGAAGTGGTACCATATATTTT. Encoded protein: CASSQRTALGSGTIYF.

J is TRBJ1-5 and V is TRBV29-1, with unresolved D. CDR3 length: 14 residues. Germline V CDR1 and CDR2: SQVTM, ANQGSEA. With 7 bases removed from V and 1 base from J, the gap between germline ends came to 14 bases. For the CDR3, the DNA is TGCAGCGCCCGGGATCCTTTAAGCAATCAGCCCCAGCATTTT. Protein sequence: CSARDPLSNQPQHF.

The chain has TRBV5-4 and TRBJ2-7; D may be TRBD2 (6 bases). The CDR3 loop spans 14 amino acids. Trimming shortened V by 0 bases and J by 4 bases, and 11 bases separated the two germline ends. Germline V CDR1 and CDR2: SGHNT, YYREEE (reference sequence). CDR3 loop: CASSLDPAGYEQYF. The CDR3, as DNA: TGTGCCAGCAGCTTGGACCCCGCGGGGTACGAGCAGTACTTC.

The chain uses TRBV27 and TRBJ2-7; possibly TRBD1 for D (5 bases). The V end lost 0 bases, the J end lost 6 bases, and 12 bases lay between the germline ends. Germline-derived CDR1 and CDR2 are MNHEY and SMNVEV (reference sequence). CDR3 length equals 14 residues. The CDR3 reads CASSLSGPLVEQYF. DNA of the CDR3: TGTGCCAGCAGTTTATCGGGGCCGCTCGTCGAGCAGTACTTC.

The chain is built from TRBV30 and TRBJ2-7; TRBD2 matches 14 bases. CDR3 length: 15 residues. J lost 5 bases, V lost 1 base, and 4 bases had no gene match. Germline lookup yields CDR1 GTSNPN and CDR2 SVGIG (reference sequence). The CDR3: CAWSERGLAGDEQYF. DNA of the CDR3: TGTGCCTGGAGTGAACGGGGACTAGCGGGAGACGAGCAGTACTTC.

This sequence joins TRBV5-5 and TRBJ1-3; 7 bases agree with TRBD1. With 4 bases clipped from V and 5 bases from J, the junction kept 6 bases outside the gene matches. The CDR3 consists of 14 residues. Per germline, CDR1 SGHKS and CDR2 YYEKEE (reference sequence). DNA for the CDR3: TGTGCCAGCAGCACCGGACAGGCTAGAAACACCATATATTTT. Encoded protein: CASSTGQARNTIYF. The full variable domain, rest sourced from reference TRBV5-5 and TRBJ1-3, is DAGVTQSPTHLIKTRGQQVTLRCSPISGHKSVSWYQQVLGQGPQFIFQYYEKEERGRGNFPDRFSARQFPNYSSELNVNALLLGDSALYLCASSTGQARNTIYFGEGSWLTVV.

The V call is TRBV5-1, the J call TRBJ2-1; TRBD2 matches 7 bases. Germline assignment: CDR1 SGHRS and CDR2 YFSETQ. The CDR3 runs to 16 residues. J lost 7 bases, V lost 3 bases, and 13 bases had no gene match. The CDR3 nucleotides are TGCGCCAGCAGCTCGGGCGGGAGAAATCTGAAAAATGAGCAGTTCTTC. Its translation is CASSSGGRNLKNEQFF.

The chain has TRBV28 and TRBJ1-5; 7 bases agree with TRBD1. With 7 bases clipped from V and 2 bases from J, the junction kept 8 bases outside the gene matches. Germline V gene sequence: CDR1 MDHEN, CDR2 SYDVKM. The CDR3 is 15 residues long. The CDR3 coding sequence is TGTGCCAGCAACAACATTGACAGGGGCAATCAGCCCCAGCATTTT. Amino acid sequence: CASNNIDRGNQPQHF.

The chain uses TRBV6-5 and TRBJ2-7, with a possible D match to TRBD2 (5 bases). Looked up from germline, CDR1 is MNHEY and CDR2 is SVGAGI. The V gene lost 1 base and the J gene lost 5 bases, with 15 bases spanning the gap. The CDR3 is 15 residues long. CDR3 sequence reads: CASSYLDAEVNEQYF. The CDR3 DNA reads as TGTGCCAGCAGTTACTTGGACGCGGAGGTGAACGAGCAGTACTTC.

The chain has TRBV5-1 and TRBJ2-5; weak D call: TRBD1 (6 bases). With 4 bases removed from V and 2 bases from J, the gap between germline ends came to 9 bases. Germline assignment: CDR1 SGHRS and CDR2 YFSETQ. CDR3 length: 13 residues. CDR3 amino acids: CASSPGQQETQYF. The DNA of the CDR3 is TGCGCCAGCAGCCCAGGACAGCAAGAGACCCAGTACTTC.

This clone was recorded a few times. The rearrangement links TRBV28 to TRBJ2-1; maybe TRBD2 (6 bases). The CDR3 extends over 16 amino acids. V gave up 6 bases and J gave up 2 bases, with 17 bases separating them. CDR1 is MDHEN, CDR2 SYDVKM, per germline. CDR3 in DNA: TGTGCCAGCAGCTTTGGCCGGGAGAGGACCTACAATGAGCAGTTCTTC. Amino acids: CASSFGRERTYNEQFF.

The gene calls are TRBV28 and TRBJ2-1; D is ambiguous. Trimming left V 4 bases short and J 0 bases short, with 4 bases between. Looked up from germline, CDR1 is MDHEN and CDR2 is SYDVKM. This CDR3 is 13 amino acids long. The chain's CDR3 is CASSYFSYNEQFF. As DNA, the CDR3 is TGTGCCAGCAGTTACTTCTCCTACAATGAGCAGTTCTTC.

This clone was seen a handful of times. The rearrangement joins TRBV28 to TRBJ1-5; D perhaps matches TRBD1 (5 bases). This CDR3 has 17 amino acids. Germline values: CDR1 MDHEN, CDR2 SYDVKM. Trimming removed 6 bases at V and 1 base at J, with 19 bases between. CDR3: CASSPPARVRSNQPQHF. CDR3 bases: TGTGCCAGCAGCCCACCCGCCAGGGTCCGAAGCAATCAGCCCCAGCATTTT.

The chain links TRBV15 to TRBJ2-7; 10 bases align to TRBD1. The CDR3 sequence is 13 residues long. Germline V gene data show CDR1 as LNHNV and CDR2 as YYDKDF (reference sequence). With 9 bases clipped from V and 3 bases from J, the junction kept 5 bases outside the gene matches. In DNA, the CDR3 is TGTGCCACGTCCCGGGACAGGGGCTACGAGCAGTACTTC. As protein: CATSRDRGYEQYF.

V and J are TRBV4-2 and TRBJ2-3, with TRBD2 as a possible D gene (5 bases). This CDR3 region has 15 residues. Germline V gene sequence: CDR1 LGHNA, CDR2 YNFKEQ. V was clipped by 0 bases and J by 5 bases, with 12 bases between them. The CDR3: CASSQDWTSGDTQYF. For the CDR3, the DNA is TGTGCCAGCAGCCAAGATTGGACTTCCGGAGATACGCAGTATTTT.

The CDR3 region has the DNA TGTGCCAGCAGCTTAGGGGCCCCGGATACGCAGTATTTT. Translating gives CASSLGAPDTQYF. This chain connects TRBV7-3 to TRBJ2-3; D possibly corresponds to TRBD1 (5 bases). V was clipped by 2 bases and J by 6 bases, with 9 bases between them. Per germline, CDR1 SGHTA and CDR2 FQGTGA. The CDR3 runs to 13 residues.

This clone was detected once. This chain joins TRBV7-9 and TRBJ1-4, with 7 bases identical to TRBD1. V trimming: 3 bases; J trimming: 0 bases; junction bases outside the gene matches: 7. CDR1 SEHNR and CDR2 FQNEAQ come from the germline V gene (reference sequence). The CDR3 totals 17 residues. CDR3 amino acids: CASSFVQGFTTNEKLFF. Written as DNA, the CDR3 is TGTGCCAGCAGCTTTGTACAGGGGTTTACAACTAATGAAAAACTGTTTTTT. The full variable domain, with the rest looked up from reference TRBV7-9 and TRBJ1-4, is DTGVSQNPRHKITKRGQNVTFRCDPISEHNRLYWYRQTLGQGPEFLTYFQNEAQLEKSRLLSDRFSAERPKGSFSTLEIQRTEQGDSAMYLCASSFVQGFTTNEKLFFGSGTQLSVL.

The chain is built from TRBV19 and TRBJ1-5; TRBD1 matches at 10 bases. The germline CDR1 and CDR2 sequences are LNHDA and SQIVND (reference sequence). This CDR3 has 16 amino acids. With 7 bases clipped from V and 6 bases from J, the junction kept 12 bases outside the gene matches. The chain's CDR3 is CASTPGRGQGSQPQHF. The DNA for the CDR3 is TGTGCCAGTACCCCCGGCCGGGGACAGGGGAGTCAGCCCCAGCATTTT.

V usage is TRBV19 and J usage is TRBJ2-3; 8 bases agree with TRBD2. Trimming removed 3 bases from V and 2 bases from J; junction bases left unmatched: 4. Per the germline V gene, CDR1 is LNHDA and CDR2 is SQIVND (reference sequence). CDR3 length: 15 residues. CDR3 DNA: TGTGCCAGTAGTATCCAACTAGCGGTCACAGATACGCAGTATTTT. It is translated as CASSIQLAVTDTQYF.

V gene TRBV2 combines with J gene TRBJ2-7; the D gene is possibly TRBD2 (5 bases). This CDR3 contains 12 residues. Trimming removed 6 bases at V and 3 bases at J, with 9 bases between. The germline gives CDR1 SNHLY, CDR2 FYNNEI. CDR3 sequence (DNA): TGTGCCAGCAGGATAGGAGGCTACGAGCAGTACTTC. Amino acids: CASRIGGYEQYF. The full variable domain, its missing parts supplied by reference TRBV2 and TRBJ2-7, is EPEVTQTPSHQVTQMGQEVILRCVPISNHLYFYWYRQILGQKVEFLVSFYNNEISEKSEIFDDQFSVERPDGSNFTLKIRSTKLEDSAMYFCASRIGGYEQYFGPGTRLTVT.

The DNA for the CDR3 is TGTGCCAGCAGTTTAGTGGGATCGGGGAACGAGCAGTACTTC. It encodes CASSLVGSGNEQYF. The chain couples TRBV28 to TRBJ2-7; D is possibly TRBD2 (5 bases). Trimming took off 2 bases at V and 5 bases at J, with 13 bases between the two ends. The CDR3 sequence is 14 residues long. Germline V gene data show CDR1 as MDHEN and CDR2 as SYDVKM.

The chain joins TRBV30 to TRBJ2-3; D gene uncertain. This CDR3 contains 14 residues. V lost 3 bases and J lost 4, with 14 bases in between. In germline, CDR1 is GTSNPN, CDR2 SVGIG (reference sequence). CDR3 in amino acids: CAWRLLAVSDTQYF. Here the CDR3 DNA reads TGTGCCTGGAGATTACTCGCCGTGTCAGATACGCAGTATTTT.